The 14 T cell receptor beta chains below were found in one sample sequenced in a study of spatial heterogeneity in lung cancer. Via MiXCR, TCRdb re-called the 5' RACE reads, giving one row per CDR3 protein. This table has 4,500 to 6,500 distinct CDR3 sequences, 13% appearing once. Time point denoted: sample taken at primary tumor resection. For these receptors, no antigen is known. Study outcomes and limitations: Mutation counts in tumors were tracked by counts of expanded intratumoral alpha and beta TCRs.

The sample here was lung tumor tissue, taken at surgery. The source is a female donor with early-stage non-small cell lung cancer.

By proportion, this clonotype is medium-sized. The chain couples TRBV11-3 to TRBJ2-3, with 8 positions matching TRBD1. Germline-derived CDR1 and CDR2 are SGHNT and YENEEA. V dropped 5 bases and J dropped 3; count of bases not matched to a gene: 7. The CDR3 is 15 residues long. This CDR3 reads CASSPADRVTDTQYF. The DNA for the CDR3 is TGTGCCAGCAGCCCTGCGGACAGGGTAACAGATACGCAGTATTTT.

This clonotype was seen repeatedly, ten times or more. The V call is TRBV5-6, the J call TRBJ2-1; D is unresolved. The germline V gene encodes CDR1 SGHDT and CDR2 YYEEEE. The CDR3 loop spans 14 amino acids. Between the trimmed V and J ends, which lost 1 base and 9 bases, there was a span of 14 bases. The CDR3 bases are TGTGCCAGCAGCTTGAGGTGGGCCGTGGGTGAGCAGTTCTTC. Its translation is CASSLRWAVGEQFF.

This clonotype is medium-sized by share. The rearrangement uses TRBV5-5 and TRBJ1-1; D perhaps matches TRBD1 (6 bases). This CDR3 is built from 13 residues. CDR1 is SGHKS and CDR2 is YYEKEE in the germline V gene (reference sequence). Trimming stripped 1 base from V and 5 bases from J, with 9 bases between. The CDR3 DNA reads as TGTGCCAGCAGCTTGACAGGGAGGACTGAAGCTTTCTTT. It encodes CASSLTGRTEAFF.

This clonotype is termed medium-sized (0.01 to 0.1%). V and J are TRBV6-5 and TRBJ2-2; D uncertain. The CDR3 spans 14 residues. Germline V gives CDR1 MNHEY, CDR2 SVGAGI. Trimming pared 2 bases from V and 4 bases from J, leaving 8 bases between. Written as DNA, the CDR3 is TGTGCCAGCAGTTACCAGCGAGGCACCGGGGAGCTGTTTTTT. This encodes CASSYQRGTGELFF.

This clonotype is deemed medium-sized. The chain joins TRBV2 to TRBJ2-1; 10 positions agree with TRBD2. This CDR3 region has 18 residues. Losses at the gene ends were 7 bases for V and 7 bases for J; bases not matched to a gene: 19. Germline V gene sequence: CDR1 SNHLY, CDR2 FYNNEI. The CDR3: CASKVGGSSGRAWNEQFF. The CDR3 DNA reads as TGTGCCAGCAAAGTGGGGGGGTCCAGCGGGAGGGCCTGGAATGAGCAGTTCTTC.

This clonotype was found many times. This chain links TRBV5-5 with TRBJ2-3; D remains ambiguous. CDR3 length equals 15 residues. Germline loops: CDR1 SGHKS, CDR2 YYEKEE (reference sequence). V lost 0 bases to trimming and J lost 2 bases, with 10 bases between them. CDR3 nucleotide sequence: TGTGCCAGCAGCTTGGGACTTACCGTCACAGATACGCAGTATTTT. Protein sequence: CASSLGLTVTDTQYF.

This clonotype occurred many times. V and J are TRBV9 and TRBJ2-1, with D maybe TRBD1 (5 bases). This CDR3 spans 15 amino acids. CDR1 and CDR2 from the germline V gene are SGDLS and YYNGEE. Trimming took off 0 bases at V and 0 bases at J, with 7 bases between the two ends. CDR3 loop: CASSVDGASYNEQFF. The CDR3 nucleotides read TGTGCCAGCAGCGTAGATGGGGCCTCCTACAATGAGCAGTTCTTC.

This clonotype is termed large (0.1 to 1%). The chain joins TRBV29-1 to TRBJ2-2; possibly TRBD2 for D (5 bases). CDR3 length equals 13 residues. V was clipped by 7 bases and J by 0 bases, with 9 bases between them. CDR1 SQVTM and CDR2 ANQGSEA come from the germline V gene. The CDR3 bases are TGCAGCGCGCTCGGGACGAACACCGGGGAGCTGTTTTTT. Encoded protein: CSALGTNTGELFF.

Relative to its sample, this clonotype is medium-sized (0.01 to 0.1%). This chain joins TRBV7-2 and TRBJ2-1; possibly TRBD2 for D (5 bases). This CDR3 region has 15 residues. Germline V CDR1 and CDR2: SGHTA, FQGNSA. The germline V and J ends were trimmed by 6 bases and 0 bases, with 12 bases remaining between them. Written as DNA, the CDR3 is TGTGCCAGCAGACCAACTAGGCTCTCCTACAATGAGCAGTTCTTC. It yields the protein CASRPTRLSYNEQFF.

The gene calls are TRBV6-5 and TRBJ1-4; tentatively, D is TRBD1 (5 bases). Germline V gene lookup returns CDR1 MNHEY and CDR2 SVGAGI. Between the trimmed V and J ends, which lost 4 bases and 12 bases, there was a span of 27 bases. The CDR3 covers 17 residues. Here the CDR3 reads CASSSKPLGGNRGELFF. CDR3 bases: TGTGCCAGCAGTTCGAAACCCCTCGGGGGGAACCGAGGGGAACTGTTTTTT.

The CDR3 DNA sequence: TGTGCCAGCAGCTTAAGCCCTCAAGAGACCCAGTACTTC. Residues: CASSLSPQETQYF. The V call is TRBV7-3, the J call TRBJ2-5; D is unclear. The length of the CDR3 is 13 residues. With 1 base removed from V and 2 bases from J, the gap between germline ends came to 5 bases. Per germline, CDR1 SGHTA and CDR2 FQGTGA.

The chain has TRBV30 and TRBJ2-7, with TRBD1 matching over 9 bases. This CDR3 is 15 amino acids long. The V segment lost 3 bases and the J segment 5 bases; nucleotides outside the gene matches: 11. Germline V lookup: CDR1 GTSNPN, CDR2 SVGIG (reference sequence). The CDR3 here is CAWSIPGQGTNEQYF. CDR3 nucleotides: TGTGCCTGGAGCATACCGGGACAGGGAACGAACGAGCAGTACTTC.

This chain joins TRBV3-1 and TRBJ2-1; D not certain. This CDR3 region has 14 residues. V dropped 1 base and J dropped 3 bases, with 7 bases sitting between them. The germline V gene has CDR1 LGHDT and CDR2 YNNKEL (reference sequence). CDR3: CASSQGRFYNEQFF. The CDR3 DNA sequence: TGTGCCAGCAGCCAAGGGCGTTTCTACAATGAGCAGTTCTTC.

This clonotype is deemed medium-sized. The chain combines TRBV7-9 with TRBJ2-1, with 14 positions matching TRBD2. J lost 0 bases, V lost 5 bases, and 12 bases had no gene match. From germline, CDR1 is SEHNR and CDR2 FQNEAQ (reference sequence). This CDR3 has 20 residues. Written as DNA, the CDR3 is TGTGCCAGCAGCCCCCTTTTGGGACTAGCGGGAGTCAGCTCCTACAATGAGCAGTTCTTC. Amino acids: CASSPLLGLAGVSSYNEQFF.